Below are 5 T cell receptor beta chains sequenced from a single sample in a study of CD8 T cells in ankylosing spondylitis. Using its own MiXCR run on the 5' RACE reads, TCRdb lists one record per CDR3 protein. Among 700,000 to 850,000 distinct CDR3 sequences, over 9.5% were seen once, and the ten largest hold less than 0.65%. These receptors have no known antigen. Whole-study findings and limits: Seemingly characteristic of ankylosing spondylitis blood was a TCR beta motif consisting of roughly 8 highly homologous variants.

The sequenced sample consisted of blood, either unsorted or a sorted T cell fraction (not recorded which). The receptors were gathered from a male donor with ankylosing spondylitis.

This rearrangement joins TRBV20-1 to TRBJ2-7; D is undetermined. CDR1 is DFQATT, CDR2 SNEGSKA, per germline (reference sequence). CDR3 length equals 14 residues. The germline V and J ends were trimmed by 3 bases and 0 bases, with 12 bases remaining between them. The CDR3 region is CSASSALSSYEQYF. As DNA, the CDR3 is TGCAGTGCTAGCTCCGCCTTGAGCTCCTACGAGCAGTACTTC.

The chain couples TRBV7-2 to TRBJ2-3; a possible D gene is TRBD2 (5 bases). Germline CDR1 SGHTA, CDR2 FQGNSA. V shed 5 bases and J shed 5 bases, with 11 bases lying between them. The length of the CDR3 is 13 residues. CDR3 residues: CASSLEGVDTQYF. CDR3 DNA sequence: TGTGCCAGCAGCCTAGAGGGTGTAGATACGCAGTATTTT.

The chain carries TRBV6-2 or TRBV6-3 and TRBJ2-1; no clear D. Deletions cut 6 bases from V and 9 bases from J, with 12 bases between. Germline V gene sequence: CDR1 MNHEY, CDR2 SVGEGT. CDR3 length: 12 residues. The CDR3 DNA reads TGTGCCAGCAGCGCCAGAGTATCTGAGCAGTTCTTC. Encoded protein: CASSARVSEQFF.

CDR3 protein: CASGGGSQPQHF. CDR3 coding DNA: TGTGCCAGCGGCGGGGGAAGCCAGCCCCAGCATTTT. The chain combines TRBV10-3 with TRBJ1-5; TRBD1 is a possible D gene (5 bases). This CDR3 spans 12 amino acids. CDR1 is ENHRY, CDR2 SYGVKD, per germline. V lost 10 bases and J lost 7, with 14 bases in between.

A remark on this clonotype: A junction boundary mismatches the germline segment, possibly from a read error. The V call is TRBV15, the J call TRBJ2-1; D is uncertain. CDR1 is LNHNV and CDR2 is YYDKDF in the germline V gene (reference sequence). The CDR3 loop spans 12 amino acids. CDR3 in DNA: TGTGCCACCAGCGGAGACTACAATGAGCAGTTCTTC. This encodes CATSGDYNEQFF.